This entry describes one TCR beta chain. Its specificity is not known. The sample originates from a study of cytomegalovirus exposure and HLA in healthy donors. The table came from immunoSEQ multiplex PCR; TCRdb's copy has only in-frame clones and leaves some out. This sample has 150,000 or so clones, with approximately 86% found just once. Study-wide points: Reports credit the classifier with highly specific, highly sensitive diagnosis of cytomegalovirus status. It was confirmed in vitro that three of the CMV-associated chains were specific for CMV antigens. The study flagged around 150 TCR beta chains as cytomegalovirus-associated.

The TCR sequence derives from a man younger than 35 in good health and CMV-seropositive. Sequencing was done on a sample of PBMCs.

CDR3 loop: CASSPSQGATGNTIYF. The DNA of the CDR3 is TGCGCCAGCAGCCCCAGTCAGGGGGCTACGGGAAACACCATATATTTT. The chain links TRBV4-1 to TRBJ1-3, with 8 bases fitting TRBD1. The ends lost 4 bases at V and 4 bases at J; junction bases unmatched: 9. The CDR3 is made up of 16 amino acids. The germline CDR1 and CDR2 sequences are MGHRA and YSYEKL.